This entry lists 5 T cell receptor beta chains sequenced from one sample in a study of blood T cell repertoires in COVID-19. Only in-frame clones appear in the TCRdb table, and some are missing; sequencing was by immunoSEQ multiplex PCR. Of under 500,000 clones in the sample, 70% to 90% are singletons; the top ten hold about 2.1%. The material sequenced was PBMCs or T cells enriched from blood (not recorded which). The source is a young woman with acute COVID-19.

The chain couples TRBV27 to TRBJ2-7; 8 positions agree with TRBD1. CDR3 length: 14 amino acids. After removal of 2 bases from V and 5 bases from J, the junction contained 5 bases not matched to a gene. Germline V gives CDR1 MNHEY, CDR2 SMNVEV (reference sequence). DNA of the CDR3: TGTGCCAGCAGTTTAGGACAGGGTTCCCACGAGCAGTACTTC. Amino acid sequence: CASSLGQGSHEQYF.

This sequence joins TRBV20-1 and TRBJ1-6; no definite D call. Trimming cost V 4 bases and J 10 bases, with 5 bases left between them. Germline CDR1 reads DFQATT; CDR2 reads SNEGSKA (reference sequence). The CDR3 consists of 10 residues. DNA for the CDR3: TGCAGTGCTAAGGAGTCACCCCTCCACTTT. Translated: CSAKESPLHF.

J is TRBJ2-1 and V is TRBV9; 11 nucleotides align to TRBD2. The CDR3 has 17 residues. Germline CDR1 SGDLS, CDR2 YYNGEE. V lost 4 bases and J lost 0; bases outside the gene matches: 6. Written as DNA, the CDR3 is TGTGCCAGCAGCCCCTATAGCGGGAGGGCCTCCTACAATGAGCAGTTCTTC. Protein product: CASSPYSGRASYNEQFF.

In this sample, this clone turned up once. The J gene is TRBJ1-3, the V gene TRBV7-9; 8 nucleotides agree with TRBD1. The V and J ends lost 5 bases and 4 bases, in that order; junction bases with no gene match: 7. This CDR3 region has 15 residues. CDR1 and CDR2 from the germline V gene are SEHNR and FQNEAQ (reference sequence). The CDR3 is CASSGQGASGNTIYF. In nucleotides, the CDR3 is TGTGCCAGCAGCGGCCAGGGGGCCTCGGGAAACACCATATATTTT.

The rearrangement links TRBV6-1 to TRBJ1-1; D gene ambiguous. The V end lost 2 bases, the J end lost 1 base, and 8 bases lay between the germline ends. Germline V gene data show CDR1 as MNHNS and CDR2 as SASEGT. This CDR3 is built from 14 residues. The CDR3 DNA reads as TGTGCCAGCAGTGAATCCGGGGAGAACACTGAAGCTTTCTTT. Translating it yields CASSESGENTEAFF.